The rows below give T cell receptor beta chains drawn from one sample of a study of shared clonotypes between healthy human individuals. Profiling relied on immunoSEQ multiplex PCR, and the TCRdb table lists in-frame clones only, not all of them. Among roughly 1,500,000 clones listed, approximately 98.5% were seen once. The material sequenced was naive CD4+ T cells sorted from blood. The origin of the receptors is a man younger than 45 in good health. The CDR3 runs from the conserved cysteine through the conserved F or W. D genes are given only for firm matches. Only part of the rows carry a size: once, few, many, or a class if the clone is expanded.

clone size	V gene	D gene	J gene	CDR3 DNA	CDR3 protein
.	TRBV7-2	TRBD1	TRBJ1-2	TGTGCCAGCAGCTTAGCGTTCCAGGGGGCGTGGGATGGCTACACCTTC	CASSLAFQGAWDGYTF
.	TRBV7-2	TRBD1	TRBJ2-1	TGTGCCAGCAGTTCGGGACAGGGGGCCTACAATGAGCAGTTCTTC	CASSSGQGAYNEQFF
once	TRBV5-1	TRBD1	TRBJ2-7	TGCGCCAGCAGCTTGGCCGGAGCCGGGACAGCCTACGAGCAGTACTTC	CASSLAGAGTAYEQYF
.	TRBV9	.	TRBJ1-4	TGTGCCAGCAGCGTTACAGGGCTTACTAATGAAAAACTGTTTTTT	CASSVTGLTNEKLFF
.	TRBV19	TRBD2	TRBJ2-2	TGTGCCAGTAGTATTCGCGAACGCGGGGGCGGGGAGCTGTTTTTT	CASSIRERGGGELFF
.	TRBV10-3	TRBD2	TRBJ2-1	TGTGCCATCAGTGAGGGCCTCTTTGGCGGGAGTTTGGATGAGCAGTTCTTC	CAISEGLFGGSLDEQFF
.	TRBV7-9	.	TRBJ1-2	TGTGCCAGCAGCCCACTCGGGGCGCGGGACTATGGCTACACCTTC	CASSPLGARDYGYTF
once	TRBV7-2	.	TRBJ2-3	TGTGCCAGCAGTTCCACCTTGGGGGCAGATACGCAGTATTTT	CASSSTLGADTQYF
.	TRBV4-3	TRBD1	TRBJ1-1	TGCGCCAGCAGCCAAGCGGGGACAGGGGGCGGTGGAGCTTTCTTT	CASSQAGTGGGGAFF
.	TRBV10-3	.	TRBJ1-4	TGTGCCATCAGTGAGTCGAGTGCAAAACTGTTTTTT	CAISESSAKLFF
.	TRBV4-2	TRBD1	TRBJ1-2	TGTGCCAGCAGCCAAGTAGGACAGGGTCACGGCTACACCTTC	CASSQVGQGHGYTF
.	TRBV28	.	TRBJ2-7	TGTGCCAGCAGAAAGTGGCCCGATAACTACGAGCAGTACTTC	CASRKWPDNYEQYF
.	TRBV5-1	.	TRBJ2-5	TGCGCCAGCAGCTTACAGGGTGGTGGCGAGACCCAGTACTTC	CASSLQGGGETQYF
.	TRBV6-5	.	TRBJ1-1	TGTGCCAGCAGTTACAGGGGAGCGAACACTGAAGCTTTCTTT	CASSYRGANTEAFF
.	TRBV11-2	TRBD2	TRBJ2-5	TGTGCCAGCAGCCGGGGACTAGCGGTCCAAGAGACCCAGTACTTC	CASSRGLAVQETQYF
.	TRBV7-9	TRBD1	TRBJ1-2	TGTGCCAGCAGCCCAGGGGGCGGAATTAACTATGGCTACACCTTC	CASSPGGGINYGYTF
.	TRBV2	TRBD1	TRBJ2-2	TGTGCCAGCAGAGGGACAGTCCACACCGGGGAGCTGTTTTTT	CASRGTVHTGELFF
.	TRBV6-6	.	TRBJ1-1	TGTGCCAGCAGTTACGGCAGGCTGGGCACTGAAGCTTTCTTT	CASSYGRLGTEAFF
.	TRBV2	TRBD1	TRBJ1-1	TGTGCCAGCAGTGGGGGCGGACAGGGTGAGAACACTGAAGCTTTCTTT	CASSGGGQGENTEAFF
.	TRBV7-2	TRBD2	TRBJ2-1	TGTGCCAGCAGCTTGGCTAGCGGGAGTTGGAGCGACAATGAGCAGTTCTTC	CASSLASGSWSDNEQFF
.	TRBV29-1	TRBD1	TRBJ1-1	TGCAGCGTCCTATCAGGGGGCACTGAAGCTTTCTTT	CSVLSGGTEAFF
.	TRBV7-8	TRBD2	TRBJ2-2	TGTGCCAGCAGCTTGGGAGGGAGGACATTCGACACCGGGGAGCTGTTTTTT	CASSLGGRTFDTGELFF
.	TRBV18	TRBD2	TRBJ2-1	TGTGCCAGCTCACCACCTAGCGGGAGCAATGAGCAGTTCTTC	CASSPPSGSNEQFF
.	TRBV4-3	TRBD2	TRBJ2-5	TGCGCCAGCAGCCAAAACCTAGCGGAAGAGACCCAGTACTTC	CASSQNLAEETQYF
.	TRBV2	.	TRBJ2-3	TGTGCCAGCAGTGTTTCCAGGGGGGAAGATACGCAGTATTTT	CASSVSRGEDTQYF
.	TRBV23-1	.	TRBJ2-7	TGCGCCAGCAGTCAGAGGGGGAGTGAGGGCGCCGAGCAGTACTTC	CASSQRGSEGAEQYF
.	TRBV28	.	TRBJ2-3	TGTGCCAGCAGTCGGACCCGAAGTGAGCCCTACACAGATACGCAGTATTTT	CASSRTRSEPYTDTQYF
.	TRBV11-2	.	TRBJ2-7	TGTGCCAGCAGCTACTCGGAGCGAGGCGAGCAGTACTTC	CASSYSERGEQYF
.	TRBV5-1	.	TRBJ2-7	TGCGCCAGCAGTCCGTGGGGGGAATCTACCTACGAGCAGTACTTC	CASSPWGESTYEQYF
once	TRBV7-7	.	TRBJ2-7	TGTGCCAGCAGCACGACCGGGACTGCCGTCTACGAGCAGTACTTC	CASSTTGTAVYEQYF
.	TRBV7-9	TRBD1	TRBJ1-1	TGTGCCAGCAGCTTAGTAGCAGGGGGGGACACTGAAGCTTTCTTT	CASSLVAGGDTEAFF
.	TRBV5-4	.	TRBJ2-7	TGTGCCAGCAGCCAGGAGCCTGGACGGGATGGAGGGGAGCAGTACTTC	CASSQEPGRDGGEQYF
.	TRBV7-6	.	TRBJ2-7	TGTGCCAGCAGCTTAGAGGGCCTTAGTCGTATCGCCTACGAGCAGTACTTC	CASSLEGLSRIAYEQYF
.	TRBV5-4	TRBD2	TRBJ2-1	TGTGCCAGCAGCTTGGCCGATGATTGGCGGGAGGGCCTCTTGGATGAGCAGTTCTTC	CASSLADDWREGLLDEQFF
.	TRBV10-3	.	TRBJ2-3	TGTGCCATCAGTGACCTTGGCGGAGATACGCAGTATTTT	CAISDLGGDTQYF
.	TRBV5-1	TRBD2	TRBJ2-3	TGCGCCAGCAGCGGGAGACTAGCGGGGACCACAGATACGCAGTATTTT	CASSGRLAGTTDTQYF
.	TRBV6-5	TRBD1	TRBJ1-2	TGTGCCAGCAGAAGCGACAGGGCAATCTATGGCTACACCTTC	CASRSDRAIYGYTF
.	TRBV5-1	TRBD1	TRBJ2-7	TGCGCCAGCAGCCCCAGGACAGGGGAAGGAGAGCAGTACTTC	CASSPRTGEGEQYF
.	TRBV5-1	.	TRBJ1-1	TGCGCCAGCAGCCCCCGGGGAGGTTTGAACACTGAAGCTTTCTTT	CASSPRGGLNTEAFF
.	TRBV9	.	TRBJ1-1	TGTGCCAGCAGCGTAGCCGAAAGACCGGGCCTCCAGGGTGAAGCTTTCTTT	CASSVAERPGLQGEAFF
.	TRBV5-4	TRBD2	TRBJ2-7	TGTGCCAGCAGCTCGGGAGGAGCAAGCCCTTACGAGCAGTACTTC	CASSSGGASPYEQYF
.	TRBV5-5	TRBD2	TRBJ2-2	TGTGCCAGCAGCTTGGGACTAGCGGGAGGGCGTCGAACCGGGGAGCTGTTTTTT	CASSLGLAGGRRTGELFF
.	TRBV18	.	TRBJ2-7	TGTGCCAGCTCACCACTTCCAGGGGCCGACGAGCAGTACTTC	CASSPLPGADEQYF
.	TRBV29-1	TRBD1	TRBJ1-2	TGCAGCGTACCGACAGGGGCCTATGGCTACACCTTC	CSVPTGAYGYTF
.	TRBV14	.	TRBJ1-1	TGTGCCAGCAGCCGCCGGACTGGAATGAACACTGAAGCTTTCTTT	CASSRRTGMNTEAFF
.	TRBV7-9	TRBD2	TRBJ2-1	TGTGCCAGCAGCTTAGGGGGACTAGCGGGCTCCTACAATGAGCAGTTCTTC	CASSLGGLAGSYNEQFF
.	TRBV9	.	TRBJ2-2	TGTGCCAGCAGCGTAGCCGTGAACCCCGGGGAGCTGTTTTTT	CASSVAVNPGELFF
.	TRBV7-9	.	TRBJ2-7	TGTGCCAGCAGCTTCAGTGTTCTCGAGCAGTACTTC	CASSFSVLEQYF
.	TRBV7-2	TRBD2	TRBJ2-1	TGTGCCAGCAGCTCACTAGCGGGAGCCCCCAATGAGCAGTTCTTC	CASSSLAGAPNEQFF
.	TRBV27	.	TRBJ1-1	TGTGCCAGCAGTTTTTTGGACAGAAAGAACACTGAAGCTTTCTTT	CASSFLDRKNTEAFF
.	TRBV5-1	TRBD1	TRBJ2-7	TGCGCCAGCAGCAGGGGACAGGTGATCTACGAGCAGTACTTC	CASSRGQVIYEQYF
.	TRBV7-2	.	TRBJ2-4	TGTGCCAGCAGCTTAACCCCTCTAGGGGCCGCCAAAAACATTCAGTACTTC	CASSLTPLGAAKNIQYF